These 30 T cell receptor beta chains were all obtained from the same sample, sequenced in a study of CD8 T cells in Susac syndrome. The RNA input was about 0.5 to 1 ug, and it was reverse transcribed with random hexamers. TCRdb ran MiXCR on the immunoSEQ multiplex PCR reads and lists one entry per CDR3 protein. The sample holds some 200,000 distinct CDR3 sequences, approximately 95% seen once. Sequencing was carried out using CD4+ T cells from PBMCs. The receptors shown here come from a human donor in good health.

This clonotype was seen once. The V call is TRBV7-2, the J call TRBJ2-1; weak D call: TRBD2 (6 bases). CDR1 SGHTA and CDR2 FQGNSA come from the germline V gene. V was cut by 1 base and J by 9 bases, with 25 bases left in between. The CDR3 runs to 18 residues. The CDR3 DNA reads as TGTGCCAGCAGCTTAGTAACAGGAGCGTCCGGGGAGGTACGTGAGCAGTTCTTC. This codes for CASSLVTGASGEVREQFF.

The rearrangement links TRBV30 to TRBJ1-5; D is perhaps TRBD1 (5 bases). CDR3 size: 13 residues. The V and J ends lost 2 bases and 4 bases respectively, with 9 bases between them. Germline CDR1 is GTSNPN and CDR2 is SVGIG (reference sequence). The CDR3 loop is CAWSWGKNQPQHF. DNA of the CDR3: TGTGCCTGGAGTTGGGGGAAAAATCAGCCCCAGCATTTT. Together with reference TRBV30 and TRBJ1-5, the CDR3 gives the full variable domain: SQTIHQWPATLVQPVGSPLSLECTVEGTSNPNLYWYRQAAGRGLQLLFYSVGIGQISSEVPQNLSASRPQDRQFILSSKKLLLSDSGFYLCAWSWGKNQPQHFGDGTRLSIL.

The gene calls are TRBV11-2 and TRBJ2-1; 11 bases match TRBD2. The V and J ends lost 4 bases and 10 bases, in that order; junction bases with no gene match: 6. The CDR3 runs 14 residues. CDR1 and CDR2 from the germline V gene are SGHAT and FQNNGV. The CDR3 region is CASSSGTSGWEQFF. The CDR3 nucleotides are TGTGCCAGCAGCTCCGGGACTAGCGGTTGGGAGCAGTTCTTC.

The chain uses TRBV6-5 and TRBJ2-7; D is possibly TRBD1 (6 bases). The CDR3 contains 13 residues. CDR1 MNHEY and CDR2 SVGAGI come from the germline V gene. V was trimmed by 2 bases and J by 4 bases, leaving 9 bases between them. The CDR3 sequence is CASSYGDKYEQYF. The CDR3 DNA reads as TGTGCCAGCAGTTACGGGGACAAGTACGAGCAGTACTTC.

The chain carries TRBV4-3 and TRBJ1-2; TRBD1 aligns across 9 bases. Germline loops: CDR1 LGHNA, CDR2 YSLEER. V lost 4 bases, J lost 6 bases, and 9 bases stayed unmatched. The CDR3 length is 15 residues. The CDR3, as DNA: TGCGCCAGCAGCCGAACGAGGTGGACAGGGGATGGCTACACCTTC. This encodes CASSRTRWTGDGYTF.

This chain uses TRBV14 with TRBJ2-5; 8 nucleotides agree with TRBD2. The CDR3 consists of 17 residues. Per the germline V gene, CDR1 is SGHDN and CDR2 is FVKESK. V lost 1 base to trimming and J lost 0 bases; unmatched junction nucleotides: 7. CDR3 loop: CASSQALTSVNQETQYF. The CDR3 nucleotides read TGTGCCAGCAGCCAAGCTCTGACTAGCGTTAACCAAGAGACCCAGTACTTC.

CDR3 loop: CASSRYRDREGTEAFF. In nucleotides, the CDR3 is TGTGCCAGCAGCCGGTACAGAGACAGGGAGGGAACTGAAGCTTTCTTT. The chain has TRBV7-9 and TRBJ1-1, with 7 bases lining up with TRBD1. Trimming cost V 5 bases and J 5 bases; bases outside gene matches: 14. This CDR3 has 16 amino acids. Per germline, CDR1 SEHNR and CDR2 FQNEAQ (reference sequence).

Only a few counts were recorded for this clonotype. In nucleotides, the CDR3 is TGTGCCAGCAGTTTGGGGGGGCTAGAGACCCAGTACTTC. It translates to CASSLGGLETQYF. V and J are TRBV28 and TRBJ2-5, with D maybe TRBD2 (7 bases). With 3 bases removed from V and 4 bases from J, the gap between germline ends came to 9 bases. The CDR3 sequence is 13 residues long. Germline-derived CDR1 and CDR2 are MDHEN and SYDVKM.

The rearrangement links TRBV30 to TRBJ2-7, with D possibly TRBD1 on 5 matching bases. Germline V gene data show CDR1 as GTSNPN and CDR2 as SVGIG (reference sequence). V gave up 3 bases and J gave up 6 bases, with 18 bases separating them. The CDR3 consists of 14 residues. CDR3 coding DNA: TGTGCCTGGAGCAATAGTAGAACTACAGGCGAGCAGTACTTC. This codes for CAWSNSRTTGEQYF.

V and J are TRBV24-1 and TRBJ2-3, with D possibly TRBD2 on 5 matching bases. V shed 7 bases and J shed 6 bases, with 10 bases lying between them. Germline-derived CDR1 and CDR2 are KGHDR and SFDVKD. CDR3 length equals 12 residues. The DNA of the CDR3 is TGTGCCACCAGGGACTCCTTGGATACGCAGTATTTT. Protein sequence: CATRDSLDTQYF.

V and J are TRBV20-1 and TRBJ2-7; TRBD2 matches 11 bases. V lost 2 bases to trimming and J lost 0 bases; unmatched junction nucleotides: 6. Per the germline V gene, CDR1 is DFQATT and CDR2 is SNEGSKA (reference sequence). The CDR3 consists of 16 residues. The chain's CDR3 is CSARLAGGRSSYEQYF. The CDR3 coding sequence is TGCAGTGCTAGACTAGCGGGAGGTCGCAGCTCCTACGAGCAGTACTTC.

The chain uses TRBV28 and TRBJ2-3; TRBD2 matches at 11 bases. The CDR3 spans 17 residues. Germline-derived CDR1 and CDR2 are MDHEN and SYDVKM. J gave up 4 bases and V 6 bases, and 12 bases lay outside the gene matches. The CDR3 reads CASRPWGSGRVADTQYF. The DNA for the CDR3 is TGTGCCAGCAGGCCATGGGGTAGCGGGAGGGTCGCAGATACGCAGTATTTT.

J is TRBJ2-2 and V is TRBV24-1; 8 nucleotides line up with TRBD2. In germline, CDR1 is KGHDR, CDR2 SFDVKD. Unmatched junction bases numbered 12, after V lost 9 bases and J lost 4 bases. This CDR3 contains 16 residues. CDR3 in DNA: TGTGCCACCGGAGCAGGAGCGGGAGTCGCCACCGGGGAGCTGTTTTTT. Residues: CATGAGAGVATGELFF.

This sequence joins TRBV5-4 and TRBJ2-2, with D perhaps TRBD2 (5 bases). Germline lookup yields CDR1 SGHNT and CDR2 YYREEE (reference sequence). The CDR3 totals 14 residues. Trimming cost V 5 bases and J 0 bases, with 8 bases left between them. Written as DNA, the CDR3 is TGTGCCAGCAGGAGGGAATCGAACACCGGGGAGCTGTTTTTT. Protein: CASRRESNTGELFF.

This sequence joins TRBV29-1 and TRBJ2-3; weak D call: TRBD1 (5 bases). Germline-derived CDR1 and CDR2 are SQVTM and ANQGSEA. The CDR3 consists of 14 residues. The V end lost 5 bases, the J end lost 1 base, and 13 bases lay between the germline ends. The CDR3 protein is CSVRRGFGTDTQYF. For the CDR3, the DNA is TGCAGCGTTCGAAGGGGATTTGGCACAGATACGCAGTATTTT.

V and J are TRBV29-1 and TRBJ1-1, with 9 nucleotides matching TRBD1. This CDR3 contains 12 residues. The J segment lost 10 bases and the V segment lost 7 bases, leaving 10 bases of the junction unmatched. The germline V gene has CDR1 SQVTM and CDR2 ANQGSEA. In nucleotides, the CDR3 is TGCAGCGCGGACCTAACAGGGGGCCCAGCTTTCTTT. Translating gives CSADLTGGPAFF.

The chain is built from TRBV29-1 and TRBJ2-3, with TRBD2 identical over 9 bases. Losses at the gene ends were 7 bases for V and 6 bases for J; bases not matched to a gene: 14. The CDR3 is 15 residues long. Looked up from germline, CDR1 is SQVTM and CDR2 is ANQGSEA. The CDR3 loop is CSGEALAGARDTQYF. CDR3 DNA: TGCAGCGGCGAAGCCTTAGCGGGAGCGAGGGATACGCAGTATTTT.

The chain carries TRBV20-1 and TRBJ2-3; D is unresolved. V lost 3 bases and J lost 2, with 15 bases in between. Germline V gene data show CDR1 as DFQATT and CDR2 as SNEGSKA (reference sequence). This CDR3 comprises 15 residues. The CDR3 reads CSARGQGAITDTQYF. The CDR3 DNA reads as TGCAGTGCTAGGGGCCAAGGAGCGATCACAGATACGCAGTATTTT.

The table lists this clonotype with a count of one. V and J are TRBV7-2 and TRBJ2-5; D is perhaps TRBD2 (6 bases). Germline V gives CDR1 SGHTA, CDR2 FQGNSA. V was clipped by 0 bases and J by 0 bases, with 8 bases between them. The CDR3 is 15 amino acids. The chain's CDR3 is CASSLARDYQETQYF. CDR3 nucleotides: TGTGCCAGCAGCTTAGCGAGGGACTACCAAGAGACCCAGTACTTC.

V usage is TRBV30 and J usage is TRBJ2-5; D call uncertain. Trimming shortened V by 5 bases and J by 5 bases, and 12 bases separated the two germline ends. This CDR3 has 12 amino acids. Germline V CDR1 and CDR2: GTSNPN, SVGIG (reference sequence). Written as DNA, the CDR3 is TGTGCCTGGGAGAGCGATCCGGAGACCCAGTACTTC. Translated, it gives CAWESDPETQYF.

This clonotype was observed once. This chain uses TRBV19 with TRBJ1-1, with D unresolved. Germline values: CDR1 LNHDA, CDR2 SQIVND (reference sequence). V shed 6 bases and J shed 1 base, with 9 bases lying between them. This CDR3 is 13 amino acids long. CDR3 sequence reads: CASRPTQNTEAFF. The CDR3 nucleotides read TGTGCCAGTAGACCGACACAGAACACTGAAGCTTTCTTT.

The gene calls are TRBV29-1 and TRBJ2-1; 7 bases line up with TRBD2. Trimming took 3 bases from V and 5 from J; bases not matched to a gene: 10. CDR1 is SQVTM, CDR2 ANQGSEA, per germline. CDR3 length: 15 amino acids. CDR3: CSVEGVAGGNNEQFF. The CDR3 bases are TGCAGCGTTGAGGGCGTAGCGGGCGGAAACAATGAGCAGTTCTTC.

The chain combines TRBV7-2 with TRBJ2-5, with TRBD2 matching over 8 bases. J gave up 4 bases and V 2 bases, and 6 bases lay outside the gene matches. The CDR3 consists of 15 residues. CDR1 is SGHTA and CDR2 is FQGNSA in the germline V gene. The CDR3 is CASSLWAGGGETQYF. DNA for the CDR3: TGTGCCAGCAGCTTATGGGCGGGAGGAGGAGAGACCCAGTACTTC.

This clonotype was recorded only once. The rearrangement links TRBV29-1 to TRBJ1-5; D is unclear. CDR1 is SQVTM and CDR2 is ANQGSEA in the germline V gene. CDR3 size: 13 residues. V gave up 4 bases and J gave up 2 bases, with 9 bases separating them. The CDR3 sequence is CSVVSQGNQPQHF. As DNA, the CDR3 is TGCAGCGTTGTGAGCCAAGGCAATCAGCCCCAGCATTTT.

This rearrangement joins TRBV20-1 to TRBJ2-5; D unresolved. The CDR3 is 14 residues long. Germline CDR1 reads DFQATT; CDR2 reads SNEGSKA (reference sequence). V shed 3 bases and J shed 5 bases, with 16 bases lying between them. As DNA, the CDR3 is TGCAGTGCTAGCAGCCAGGCCACTGTGGAGACCCAGTACTTC. Its translation is CSASSQATVETQYF.

V is TRBV20-1 and J is TRBJ2-3; D possibly corresponds to TRBD2 (6 bases). This CDR3 contains 14 residues. Trimming stripped 5 bases from V and 2 bases from J, with 14 bases between. Germline V CDR1 and CDR2: DFQATT, SNEGSKA (reference sequence). CDR3 protein: CSALWGLLTDTQYF. DNA for the CDR3: TGCAGTGCTCTATGGGGACTCCTCACAGATACGCAGTATTTT.

The chain is built from TRBV24-1 and TRBJ2-5, with 11 bases fitting TRBD2. From germline, CDR1 is KGHDR and CDR2 SFDVKD. V lost 10 bases and J lost 1; bases outside the gene matches: 1. The CDR3 has 13 amino acids. The CDR3 protein is CATGLAGQETQYF. The CDR3 region has the DNA TGTGCCACTGGACTAGCGGGCCAAGAGACCCAGTACTTC.

This chain joins TRBV12-3 or TRBV12-4 and TRBJ1-1; D is unclear. Trimming shortened V by 5 bases and J by 3 bases, and 13 bases separated the two germline ends. The CDR3 is made up of 14 amino acids. Here the CDR3 DNA reads TGTGCCAGCAGTCCCTGGCGGATGGACACTGAAGCTTTCTTT. Protein: CASSPWRMDTEAFF.

About this clonotype itself: Germline and junction disagree at one end, which may indicate a read error. The rearrangement joins TRBV7-2 to TRBJ2-3; a possible D gene is TRBD1 (6 bases). This CDR3 comprises 10 residues. CDR1 and CDR2 from the germline V gene are SGHTA and FQGNSA. CDR3 sequence (DNA): TGTGCCAGCAGCTTAAGGGACACTTCTTTT. It codes for CASSLRDTSF.

This clonotype was picked up one time. The gene calls are TRBV20-1 and TRBJ2-1; no reliable D call. Trimming took off 3 bases at V and 5 bases at J, with 14 bases between the two ends. Germline V lookup: CDR1 DFQATT, CDR2 SNEGSKA (reference sequence). The CDR3 is 14 amino acids. CDR3 in DNA: TGCAGTGCTAGGAGGTGGGCAGACAACAATGAGCAGTTCTTC. It is translated as CSARRWADNNEQFF.